The present entry profiles one T cell receptor beta chain with its context. The data stem from a study of blood T cell repertoires in COVID-19. For the study at large: The origin of the acute and convalescent COVID-19 samples was the United States, Italy and Spain. The cDNA or gDNA used as material had been derived from T cells, B-cell-depleted T cells, or PBMCs.

Under the authors' procedure: Amplifying reference gene primers gave estimates of nucleated cell counts. TCRdb's copy holds only in-frame clones and misses some; the assay was immunoSEQ multiplex PCR. V and J calls and clone size are copied from that table; D and trimming were computed from the DNA. Altogether under 350,000 clones are present, roughly 86% being singletons, with the ten largest covering 1% to 1.5%. This TCR derives from an older man with acute or convalescent COVID-19. The sequenced sample consisted of peripheral blood.

The CDR3 nucleotides read TGCGCCAGCAGCGAACAGGGGGGAAACACTGAAGCTTTCTTT. Residues: CASSEQGGNTEAFF. The chain recombines TRBV5-1 with TRBJ1-1; 8 nucleotides agree with TRBD1. CDR3 length: 14 residues. With 4 bases clipped from V and 2 bases from J, the junction kept 4 bases outside the gene matches. Per germline, CDR1 SGHRS and CDR2 YFSETQ.